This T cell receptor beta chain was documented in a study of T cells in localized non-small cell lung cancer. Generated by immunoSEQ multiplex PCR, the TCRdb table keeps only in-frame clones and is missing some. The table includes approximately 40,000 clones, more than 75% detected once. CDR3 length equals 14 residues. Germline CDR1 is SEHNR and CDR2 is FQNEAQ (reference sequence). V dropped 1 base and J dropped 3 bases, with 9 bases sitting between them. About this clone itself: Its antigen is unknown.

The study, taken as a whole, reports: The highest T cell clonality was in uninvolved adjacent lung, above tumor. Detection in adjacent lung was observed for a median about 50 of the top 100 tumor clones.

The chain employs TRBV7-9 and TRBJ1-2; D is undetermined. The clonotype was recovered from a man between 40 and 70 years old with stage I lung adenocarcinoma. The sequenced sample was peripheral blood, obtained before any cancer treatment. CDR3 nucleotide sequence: TGTGCCAGCAGCTTAGTTCAGGCAGACTATGGCTACACCTTC. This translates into CASSLVQADYGYTF.